The sequence of this TCR beta chain was determined in a study of cytomegalovirus exposure and HLA in healthy donors. Deletions cut 2 bases from V and 4 bases from J, with 20 bases between. The CDR3 runs to 17 residues. Germline CDR1 SGHVS, CDR2 FQNEAQ. The PCR used 60 Vbeta and 13 Jbeta primers. Here immunoSEQ multiplex PCR was the method, and the copy in TCRdb shows in-frame clones only, minus some. In the table there are roughly 200,000 clones, around three quarters of which are singletons. This clone turned up a few times. Its antigen remains unidentified. General study results and limits: In a later analysis, 16,951 TCR beta sequences were associated with HLA alleles at 0.05 false discovery rate. Based on reports, TCR beta sequences accurately predicted HLA-A and HLA-B alleles for most subjects. Most TCR beta V segments were productive about 90% or about 30% of the time in an earlier analysis.

This receptor was taken from a man aged 25-45 years in good health and CMV-seronegative. The chain has TRBV7-8 and TRBJ1-2, with a tentative D call TRBD1 (5 bases). Sequenced input: PBMCs. The CDR3 spells CASSLMVPGLGGYGYTF. As DNA, the CDR3 is TGTGCCAGCAGCTTAATGGTCCCAGGGTTAGGTGGCTATGGCTACACCTTC.